This T cell receptor (beta chain) was recorded in a study of cytomegalovirus exposure and HLA in healthy donors. Study-wide results and caveats: CMV serostatus was the only recorded immune exposure for donors. A few of the chains that were CMV-associated were confirmed in vitro to be specific for CMV antigens.

Notes on this clone: The antigen remains unidentified.

The PCR was carried out with 60 Vbeta primers and 13 Jbeta primers. Authors' methods: A later analysis tallied 80 million to 100 million unique TCR beta chains, 10 million to 12 million of them shared. The protocol was immunoSEQ multiplex PCR, while the TCRdb copy is restricted to in-frame clones and leaves out a portion. That table is the source of V, J and clone size, and D and trimming were worked out from the DNA. The sample records 100,000 to 150,000 clones, approximately 80% being singletons. This CDR3 has 15 residues. From germline, CDR1 is KGHSH and CDR2 LQKENI. Trimming stripped 6 bases from V and 7 bases from J, with 19 bases between.

What was sequenced was PBMCs. This sequence was found in a man aged 45-65 years in good health and CMV-seronegative. V usage is TRBV18 and J usage is TRBJ1-5; perhaps TRBD1 as D (6 bases). CDR3 DNA sequence: TGTGCCAGCTCGCCCGAAGGGGACATTGGCCAGCCCCAGCATTTT. This sequence encodes CASSPEGDIGQPQHF.